This passage covers 27 T cell receptor beta chains from one sample sequenced in a study of Ad26.COV2.S vaccination and SARS-CoV-2 variants. Specified treatment: roughly 18 received Ad26.COV2.S at low or high dose, single or two shots; a few received placebo; per-sample allocation not given. Specimen acquisition occurred on day 63 following the initial vaccine or placebo injection. The data were produced by immunoSEQ multiplex PCR, yet TCRdb's version contains in-frame clones alone and is incomplete. Of about 350,000 clones in the sample, approximately 86% were seen once. The sequenced sample was peripheral blood, obtained in a trial of Ad26.COV2.S vaccine versus placebo. All receptors come from a person between 18 and 60 years old who received the Ad26.COV2.S COVID-19 vaccine or a placebo.

The table lists this clone with a count of one. The rearrangement links TRBV24-1 to TRBJ2-2, with a possible D match to TRBD1 (6 bases). Per germline, CDR1 KGHDR and CDR2 SFDVKD. There are 15 residues in the CDR3. V lost 6 bases to trimming and J lost 4 bases, with 14 bases between them. The CDR3 DNA follows: TGTGCCACCAGTCCCGGACAGATTTCCACCGGGGAGCTGTTTTTT. It translates to CATSPGQISTGELFF.

The rearrangement uses TRBV28 and TRBJ2-5; TRBD1 aligns across 7 bases. Germline CDR1 MDHEN, CDR2 SYDVKM. J was trimmed by 5 bases and V by 5 bases; bases with no gene match: 5. The CDR3 is 13 residues long. The CDR3 nucleotides read TGTGCCAGCAGTCCCCAGGGGGATGAGACCCAGTACTTC. Amino acids: CASSPQGDETQYF.

The gene calls are TRBV5-6 and TRBJ2-1; D is undetermined. Germline V gene sequence: CDR1 SGHDT, CDR2 YYEEEE. The CDR3 consists of 12 residues. With 5 bases removed from V and 7 bases from J, the gap between germline ends came to 10 bases. The CDR3 loop is CASSSTRNEQFF. The CDR3 DNA sequence: TGTGCCAGCAGTTCGACGAGGAATGAGCAGTTCTTC.

The rearrangement uses TRBV2 and TRBJ2-7; D possibly corresponds to TRBD2 (5 bases). The CDR3 runs to 15 residues. From germline, CDR1 is SNHLY and CDR2 FYNNEI. V lost 3 bases, J lost 4 bases, and 16 bases lay in between. CDR3 sequence reads: CASSDRGIRIYEQYF. In DNA, the CDR3 is TGTGCCAGCAGTGACCGAGGGATACGGATTTACGAGCAGTACTTC.

This clone was detected once. This chain connects TRBV5-6 to TRBJ1-1, with D perhaps TRBD1 (5 bases). The V and J ends lost 1 base and 4 bases respectively, with 11 bases between them. The CDR3 runs 14 residues. Germline loops: CDR1 SGHDT, CDR2 YYEEEE. CDR3 DNA: TGTGCCAGCAGCTTGCGGGGCGTCGGCACTGAAGCTTTCTTT. It yields the protein CASSLRGVGTEAFF. The full variable domain, completed using reference TRBV5-6 and TRBJ1-1, is DAGVTQSPTHLIKTRGQQVTLRCSPKSGHDTVSWYQQALGQGPQFIFQYYEEEERQRGNFPDRFSGHQFPNYSSELNVNALLLGDSALYLCASSLRGVGTEAFFGQGTRLTVV.

This clone was found once. The chain carries TRBV5-4 and TRBJ2-7; 7 bases agree with TRBD2. Germline trimming cut 0 bases from V and 0 bases from J; bases unmatched to any gene: 6. Germline V lookup: CDR1 SGHNT, CDR2 YYREEE (reference sequence). CDR3 length: 16 amino acids. The CDR3 spells CASSLVGGGGSYEQYF. The CDR3, as DNA: TGTGCCAGCAGCTTGGTGGGCGGGGGAGGCTCCTACGAGCAGTACTTC. The whole variable domain, remainder taken from reference TRBV5-4 and TRBJ2-7, is ETGVTQSPTHLIKTRGQQVTLRCSSQSGHNTVSWYQQALGQGPQFIFQYYREEENGRGNFPPRFSGLQFPNYSSELNVNALELDDSALYLCASSLVGGGGSYEQYFGPGTRLTVT.

The genes are TRBV7-2 and TRBJ2-3; D perhaps matches TRBD1 (6 bases). Trimming shortened V by 5 bases and J by 2 bases, and 14 bases separated the two germline ends. This CDR3 has 15 residues. CDR1 and CDR2 from the germline V gene are SGHTA and FQGNSA. This CDR3 reads CASSQVWGHTDTQYF. CDR3 nucleotides: TGTGCCAGCAGCCAGGTATGGGGACACACAGATACGCAGTATTTT.

The chain couples TRBV6-4 to TRBJ2-1; 12 bases are a match to TRBD2. The V gene's germline CDR1 is MRHNA and CDR2 SNTAGT. The length of the CDR3 is 14 residues. The junction had 1 base not matched to a gene; V was cut back by 3 bases and J by 7 bases. The CDR3 DNA reads TGTGCCAGCAGTGAAGGGACTAGCGGGAATGAGCAGTTCTTC. This encodes CASSEGTSGNEQFF.

This rearrangement joins TRBV6-6 to TRBJ1-2, with 7 bases matching TRBD1. The length of the CDR3 is 15 residues. After removal of 2 bases from V and 5 bases from J, the junction contained 8 bases not matched to a gene. Germline V gene sequence: CDR1 MNHNY, CDR2 SVGAGI (reference sequence). The chain's CDR3 is CASSYPGDSQYGYTF. CDR3 DNA sequence: TGTGCCAGCAGTTACCCAGGGGACAGCCAGTATGGCTACACCTTC.

The chain joins TRBV10-3 to TRBJ1-5; a possible D gene is TRBD1 (6 bases). V shed 9 bases and J shed 0 bases, with 9 bases lying between them. This CDR3 is built from 13 residues. Germline V gives CDR1 ENHRY, CDR2 SYGVKD. The CDR3 DNA is TGTGCCATAGGGGGTACTAGCAATCAGCCCCAGCATTTT. Translating gives CAIGGTSNQPQHF.

The chain carries TRBV7-8 and TRBJ1-2; 8 bases are shared with TRBD1. Trimming removed 3 bases from V and 6 bases from J; junction bases left unmatched: 3. CDR1 and CDR2 (germline): SGHVS, FQNEAQ. This CDR3 comprises 13 residues. In DNA, the CDR3 is TGTGCCAGCAGCTTCGGACAGGGCAATGGCTACACCTTC. It codes for CASSFGQGNGYTF. Drawing the rest from reference TRBV7-8 and TRBJ1-2, the complete variable domain is GAGVSQSPRYKVAKRGQDVALRCDPISGHVSLFWYQQALGQGPEFLTYFQNEAQLDKSGLPSDRFFAERPEGSVSTLKIQRTQQEDSAVYLCASSFGQGNGYTFGSGTRLTVV.

The V call is TRBV28, the J call TRBJ1-6, with a weak D call TRBD1 (5 bases). This CDR3 comprises 14 residues. From germline, CDR1 is MDHEN and CDR2 SYDVKM. V dropped 7 bases and J dropped 4 bases, with 11 bases sitting between them. The CDR3 is CASTQDPYNSPLHF. The CDR3 DNA sequence: TGTGCCAGCACACAGGATCCTTATAATTCACCCCTCCACTTT.

The chain recombines TRBV19 with TRBJ2-7; no clear D. V lost 3 bases, J lost 2 bases, and 8 bases lay in between. CDR1 is LNHDA, CDR2 SQIVND, per germline (reference sequence). The CDR3 runs 13 residues. CDR3 loop: CASSIANPYEQYF. The DNA of the CDR3 is TGTGCCAGTAGTATCGCGAACCCCTACGAGCAGTACTTC.

This chain uses TRBV28 with TRBJ1-2; TRBD1 matches at 9 bases. The CDR3 runs to 16 residues. V lost 7 bases, J lost 7 bases, and 16 bases stayed unmatched. Per germline, CDR1 MDHEN and CDR2 SYDVKM. The CDR3, as DNA: TGTGCCAGCACCACGACAGGGGGGGGCGGGCGTTTTGGCTACACCTTC. Translating gives CASTTTGGGGRFGYTF.

The chain combines TRBV5-1 with TRBJ2-5, with TRBD1 identical over 8 bases. The V gene's germline CDR1 is SGHRS and CDR2 YFSETQ. The trim removed 4 bases at V and 5 bases at J, leaving 10 bases unmatched. CDR3 length equals 15 residues. The CDR3 loop is CASSPAGGAWETQYF. In nucleotides, the CDR3 is TGCGCCAGCAGCCCCGCAGGGGGCGCATGGGAGACCCAGTACTTC.

The CDR3 region has the DNA TGTGCCAGCAGTTACTCACAGGGGGACACCGGGGAGCTGTTTTTT. Translated, it gives CASSYSQGDTGELFF. This chain joins TRBV6-2 or TRBV6-3 and TRBJ2-2, with 8 positions matching TRBD1. CDR1 MNHEY and CDR2 SVGEGT come from the germline V gene. This CDR3 contains 15 residues. The V gene end was trimmed by 0 bases and the J gene end by 3 bases; junction bases not matched to a gene: 0.

The chain couples TRBV7-9 to TRBJ1-1, with 8 bases matching TRBD1. This CDR3 contains 15 residues. The V and J ends lost 4 bases and 1 base, in that order; junction bases with no gene match: 5. From germline, CDR1 is SEHNR and CDR2 FQNEAQ (reference sequence). As DNA, the CDR3 is TGTGCCAGCAGCTCACGGACAGGGAAGAACACTGAAGCTTTCTTT. Translating it yields CASSSRTGKNTEAFF.

In its sample, this clone was seen once. The chain links TRBV28 to TRBJ1-4; 8 positions agree with TRBD1. Trimming cost V 8 bases and J 8 bases; bases outside gene matches: 13. This CDR3 has 15 amino acids. From germline, CDR1 is MDHEN and CDR2 SYDVKM. In DNA form, the CDR3 reads TGTGCCAGCCGCTACTCAGGGGGCGCAAAGGAAAAACTGTTTTTT. Encoded protein: CASRYSGGAKEKLFF.

This clone was seen once. CDR3 DNA: TGTGCCAGCAGCCCCCGGACTAGCGGGGAGCAGTTCTTC. Its translation is CASSPRTSGEQFF. This sequence joins TRBV7-2 and TRBJ2-1; 11 bases align to TRBD2. Trimming at V came to 5 bases and at J to 10 bases, leaving 4 bases not matched to a gene. This CDR3 spans 13 amino acids. Germline values: CDR1 SGHTA, CDR2 FQGNSA.

The genes are TRBV27 and TRBJ1-1; D is ambiguous. The V gene's germline CDR1 is MNHEY and CDR2 SMNVEV (reference sequence). Trimming took 3 bases from V and 4 from J, leaving 12 bases between them. This CDR3 has 14 residues. The CDR3 region is CASSFYSRGTEAFF. CDR3 DNA sequence: TGTGCCAGCAGTTTCTATAGCCGGGGCACTGAAGCTTTCTTT.

The gene calls are TRBV3-1 (or the pseudogene TRBV3-2) and TRBJ1-1; the D gene is possibly TRBD1 (5 bases). The V and J ends lost 2 bases and 3 bases respectively, with 10 bases between them. The germline gives CDR1 LGHDT, CDR2 YNNKEL (reference sequence). The CDR3 covers 14 residues. The CDR3 spells CASSQRGGHTEAFF. The CDR3 DNA sequence: TGTGCCAGCAGCCAAAGGGGCGGACACACTGAAGCTTTCTTT.

The rearrangement uses TRBV19 and TRBJ2-1; TRBD2 matches at 12 bases. Germline CDR1 is LNHDA and CDR2 is SQIVND (reference sequence). CDR3 length: 15 amino acids. The ends lost 3 bases at V and 7 bases at J; junction bases unmatched: 4. CDR3 loop: CASSIPSGGANEQFF. As DNA, the CDR3 is TGTGCCAGTAGTATCCCTAGCGGGGGGGCAAATGAGCAGTTCTTC.

The chain links TRBV19 to TRBJ2-7; 12 positions agree with TRBD1. After removal of 4 bases from V and 5 bases from J, the junction contained 6 bases not matched to a gene. The CDR3 runs 15 residues. Per germline, CDR1 LNHDA and CDR2 SQIVND (reference sequence). CDR3 coding DNA: TGTGCCAGTAGTAGATCGGGACAGGGGGCGAACGAGCAGTACTTC. It codes for CASSRSGQGANEQYF.

V is TRBV30 and J is TRBJ2-1; D remains ambiguous. Germline loops: CDR1 GTSNPN, CDR2 SVGIG (reference sequence). Deletions cut 0 bases from V and 5 bases from J, with 8 bases between. The CDR3 totals 13 residues. Written as DNA, the CDR3 is TGTGCCTGGAGTGTCGGCGGCGACAATGAGCAGTTCTTC. As protein: CAWSVGGDNEQFF.

The V call is TRBV5-6, the J call TRBJ2-2; no clear D. The germline V gene has CDR1 SGHDT and CDR2 YYEEEE. V dropped 4 bases and J dropped 0 bases, with 13 bases sitting between them. This CDR3 is 16 amino acids long. The CDR3 nucleotides read TGTGCCAGCAGCCCCGTTTCGGCGGCGAACACCGGGGAGCTGTTTTTT. This translates into CASSPVSAANTGELFF.

This chain links TRBV7-9 with TRBJ1-4; 9 nucleotides align to TRBD1. CDR1 SEHNR and CDR2 FQNEAQ come from the germline V gene (reference sequence). The CDR3 has 15 residues. Trimming cost V 4 bases and J 8 bases; bases outside gene matches: 8. The CDR3 is CASSSYTGGEEKLFF. The CDR3 coding sequence is TGTGCCAGCAGCTCATACACAGGGGGCGAAGAAAAACTGTTTTTT.

The genes are TRBV4-3 and TRBJ1-2; 9 nucleotides line up with TRBD1. The length of the CDR3 is 17 residues. Germline CDR1 reads LGHNA; CDR2 reads YSLEER. Trimming cost V 3 bases and J 7 bases; bases outside gene matches: 15. CDR3 DNA sequence: TGCGCCAGCAGCCATGGGGTGGGACAGGGCGGGACTATTGGCTACACCTTC. Amino acids: CASSHGVGQGGTIGYTF.